This paragraph reports one TCR beta chain. As yet, its antigen is unknown. Trimming cost V 6 bases and J 12 bases, with 12 bases left between them. The CDR3 sequence is 11 residues long. Germline V gives CDR1 LNHNV, CDR2 YYDKDF (reference sequence). This specimen belongs to a study of shared clonotypes between healthy human individuals. The study's findings and limits: Some naive CD4 clonotypes, approximately 4.5%, turned up in common across a few donors. Expectations were that clonotype sharing among donors would be affected by sequencing depth.

Here immunoSEQ multiplex PCR was the method, and the copy in TCRdb shows in-frame clones only, minus some. Of under 1,900,000 clones listed, about 98.5% are singletons. Caucasian adults residing in Nashville, Tennessee made up all the donors. Sequenced material: naive CD4+ T cells sorted from blood. Subset defined: CD45RA+ positively selected. The chain employs TRBV15 and TRBJ2-1; no definite D call. The receptor was derived from a man under 40 in good health. The CDR3 bases are TGTGCCACCAGTACCCACGGCGCGCAGTTCTTC. The encoded protein is CATSTHGAQFF.